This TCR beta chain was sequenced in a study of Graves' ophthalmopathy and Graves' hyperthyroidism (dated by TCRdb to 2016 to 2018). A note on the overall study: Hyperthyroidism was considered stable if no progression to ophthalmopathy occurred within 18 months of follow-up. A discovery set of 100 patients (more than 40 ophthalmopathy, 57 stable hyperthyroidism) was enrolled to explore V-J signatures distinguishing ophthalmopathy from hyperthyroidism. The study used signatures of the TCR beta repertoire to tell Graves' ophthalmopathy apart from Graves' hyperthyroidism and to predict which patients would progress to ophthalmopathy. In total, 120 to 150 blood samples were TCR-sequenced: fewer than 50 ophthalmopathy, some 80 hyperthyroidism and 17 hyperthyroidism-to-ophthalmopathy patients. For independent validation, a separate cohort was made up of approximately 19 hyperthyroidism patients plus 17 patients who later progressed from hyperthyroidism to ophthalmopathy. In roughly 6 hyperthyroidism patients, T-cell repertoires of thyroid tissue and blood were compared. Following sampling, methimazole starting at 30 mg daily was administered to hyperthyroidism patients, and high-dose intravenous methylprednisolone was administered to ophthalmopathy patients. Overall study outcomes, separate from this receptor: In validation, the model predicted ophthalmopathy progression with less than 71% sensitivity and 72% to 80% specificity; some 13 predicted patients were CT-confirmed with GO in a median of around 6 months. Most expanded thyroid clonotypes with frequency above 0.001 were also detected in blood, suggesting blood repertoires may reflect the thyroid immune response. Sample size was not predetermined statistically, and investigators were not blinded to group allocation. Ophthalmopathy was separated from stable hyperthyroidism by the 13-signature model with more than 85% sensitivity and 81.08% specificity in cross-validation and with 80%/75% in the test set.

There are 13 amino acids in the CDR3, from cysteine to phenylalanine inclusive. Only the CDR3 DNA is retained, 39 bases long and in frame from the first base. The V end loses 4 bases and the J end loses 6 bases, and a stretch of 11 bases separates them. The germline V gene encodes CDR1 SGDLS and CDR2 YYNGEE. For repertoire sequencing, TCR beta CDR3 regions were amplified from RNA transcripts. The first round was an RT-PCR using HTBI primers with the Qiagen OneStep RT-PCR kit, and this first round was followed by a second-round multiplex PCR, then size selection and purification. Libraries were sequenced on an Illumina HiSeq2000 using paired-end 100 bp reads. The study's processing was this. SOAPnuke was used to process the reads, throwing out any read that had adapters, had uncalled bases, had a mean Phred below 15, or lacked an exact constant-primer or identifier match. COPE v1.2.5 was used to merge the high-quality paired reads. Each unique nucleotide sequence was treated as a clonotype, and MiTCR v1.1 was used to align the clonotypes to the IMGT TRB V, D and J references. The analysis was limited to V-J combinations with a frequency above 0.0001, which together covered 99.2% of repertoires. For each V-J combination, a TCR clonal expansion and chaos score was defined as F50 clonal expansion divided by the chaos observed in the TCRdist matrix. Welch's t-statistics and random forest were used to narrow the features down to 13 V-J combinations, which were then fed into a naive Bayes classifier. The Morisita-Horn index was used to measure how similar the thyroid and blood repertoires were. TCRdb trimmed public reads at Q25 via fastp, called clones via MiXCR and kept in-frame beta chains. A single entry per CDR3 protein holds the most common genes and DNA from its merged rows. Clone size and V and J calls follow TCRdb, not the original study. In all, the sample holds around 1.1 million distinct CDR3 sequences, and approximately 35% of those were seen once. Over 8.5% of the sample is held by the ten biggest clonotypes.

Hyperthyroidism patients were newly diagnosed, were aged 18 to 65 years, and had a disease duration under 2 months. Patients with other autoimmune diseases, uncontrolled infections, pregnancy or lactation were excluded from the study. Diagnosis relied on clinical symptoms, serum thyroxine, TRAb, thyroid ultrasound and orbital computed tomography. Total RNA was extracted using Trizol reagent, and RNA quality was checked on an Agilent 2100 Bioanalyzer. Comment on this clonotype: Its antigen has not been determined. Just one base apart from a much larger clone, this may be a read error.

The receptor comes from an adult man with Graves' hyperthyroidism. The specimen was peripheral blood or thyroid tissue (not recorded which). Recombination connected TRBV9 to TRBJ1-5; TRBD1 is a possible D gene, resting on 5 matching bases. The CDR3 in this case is CASSLGDLQPQHF. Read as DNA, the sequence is TGTGCCAGCAGCTTAGGGGACCTTCAGCCCCAGCATTTT.